Presented here are 2 T cell receptor beta chains from one specimen sequenced in a study of shared clonotypes between healthy human individuals. The method was immunoSEQ multiplex PCR; TCRdb's version includes in-frame clones alone and lacks a portion of them. This sample carries around 500,000 clones, 79% of them seen once, and the ten largest clones take 10% to 15%. Specimen: PBMCs. All receptors derive from a middle-aged woman in good health. Some clones in this sample may be carry-over from other donors' samples.

The rearrangement joins TRBV5-1 to TRBJ2-1, with 8 bases lining up with TRBD2. Germline trimming cut 1 base from V and 5 bases from J; bases unmatched to any gene: 8. This CDR3 has 16 residues. From germline, CDR1 is SGHRS and CDR2 YFSETQ. This CDR3 is CASSLLTGGPDNEQFF. In nucleotides, the CDR3 is TGCGCCAGCAGCTTGTTGACGGGAGGGCCAGACAATGAGCAGTTCTTC.

This chain links TRBV19 with TRBJ1-5; D is possibly TRBD1 (5 bases). This CDR3 comprises 14 residues. The germline V and J ends were trimmed by 3 bases and 7 bases, with 13 bases remaining between them. Germline V gene data show CDR1 as LNHDA and CDR2 as SQIVND (reference sequence). DNA for the CDR3: TGTGCCAGTAGTATCCTTCAACGGGGCCAGCCCCAGCATTTT. It is translated as CASSILQRGQPQHF.